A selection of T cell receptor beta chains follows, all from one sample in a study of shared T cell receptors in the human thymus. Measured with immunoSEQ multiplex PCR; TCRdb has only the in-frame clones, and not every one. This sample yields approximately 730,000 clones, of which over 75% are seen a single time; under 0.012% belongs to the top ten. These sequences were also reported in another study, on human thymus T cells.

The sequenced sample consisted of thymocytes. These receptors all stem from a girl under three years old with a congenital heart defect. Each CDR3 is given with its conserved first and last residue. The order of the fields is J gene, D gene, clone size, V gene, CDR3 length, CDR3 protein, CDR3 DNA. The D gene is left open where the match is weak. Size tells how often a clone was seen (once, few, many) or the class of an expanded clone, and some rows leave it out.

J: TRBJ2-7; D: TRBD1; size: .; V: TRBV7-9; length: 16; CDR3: CASSLSGDRVIHEQYF; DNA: TGTGCCAGCAGCTTATCCGGAGACAGGGTGATCCACGAGCAGTACTTC
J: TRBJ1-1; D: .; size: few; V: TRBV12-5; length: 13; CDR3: CASGLVGETEAFF; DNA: TGTGCTAGTGGTTTGGTCGGAGAAACTGAAGCTTTCTTT
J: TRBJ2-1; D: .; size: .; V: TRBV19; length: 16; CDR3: CASSISNSSSYNEQFF; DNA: TGTGCCAGTAGTATATCCAACTCAAGCTCCTACAATGAGCAGTTCTTC
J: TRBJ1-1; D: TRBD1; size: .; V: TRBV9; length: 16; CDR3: CASSTGRGLGNTEAFF; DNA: TGTGCCAGCAGCACGGGAAGGGGGCTGGGGAACACTGAAGCTTTCTTT
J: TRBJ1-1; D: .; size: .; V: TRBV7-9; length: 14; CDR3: CASSLYRAGTEAFF; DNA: TGTGCCAGCAGCTTATACAGGGCAGGCACTGAAGCTTTCTTT
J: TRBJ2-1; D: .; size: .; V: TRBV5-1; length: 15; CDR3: CASSLGRGGHNEQFF; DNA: TGCGCCAGCAGCTTGGGCCGGGGTGGACACAATGAGCAGTTCTTC
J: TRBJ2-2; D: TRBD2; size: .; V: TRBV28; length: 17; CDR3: CASSLQRGLAGTGELFF; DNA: TGTGCCAGCAGTTTGCAGCGTGGACTAGCGGGCACCGGGGAGCTGTTTTTT
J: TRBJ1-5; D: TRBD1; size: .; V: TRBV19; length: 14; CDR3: CASSSRQGRKPQHF; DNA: TGTGCCAGTAGTTCCCGACAGGGGCGGAAGCCCCAGCATTTT
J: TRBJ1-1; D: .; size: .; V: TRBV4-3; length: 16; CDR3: CASSQRIREWRGEAFF; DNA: TGCGCCAGCAGCCAGAGGATCAGGGAGTGGAGGGGCGAAGCTTTCTTT
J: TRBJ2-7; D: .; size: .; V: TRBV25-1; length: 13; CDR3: CASRTEPPYEQYF; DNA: TGTGCCAGCCGGACAGAGCCCCCCTACGAGCAGTACTTC
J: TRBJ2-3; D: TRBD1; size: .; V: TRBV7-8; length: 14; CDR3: CASSSDRVWDTQYF; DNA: TGTGCCAGCAGCTCAGACAGGGTGTGGGATACGCAGTATTTT
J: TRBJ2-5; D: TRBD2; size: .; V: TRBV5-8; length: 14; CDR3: CASSPGGAMETQYF; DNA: TGTGCCAGCAGCCCCGGGGGGGCAATGGAGACCCAGTACTTC
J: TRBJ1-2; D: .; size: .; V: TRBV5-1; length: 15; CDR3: CASSLRGVKERGYTF; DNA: TGTGCCAGCAGCTTGAGGGGTGTCAAAGAACGTGGCTACACCTTC
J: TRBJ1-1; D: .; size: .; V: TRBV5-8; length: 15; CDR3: CASSLEMDRNTEAFF; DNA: TGTGCCAGCAGCTTGGAGATGGACAGGAACACTGAAGCTTTCTTT
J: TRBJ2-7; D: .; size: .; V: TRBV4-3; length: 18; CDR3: CASSQDRQGGTLSYEQYF; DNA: TGCGCCAGCAGCCAAGATCGCCAGGGGGGCACCCTCTCCTACGAGCAGTACTTC
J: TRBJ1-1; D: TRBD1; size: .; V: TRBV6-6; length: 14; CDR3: CASSSPDRADEAFF; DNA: TGTGCCAGCAGTTCACCGGACAGGGCGGATGAAGCTTTCTTT
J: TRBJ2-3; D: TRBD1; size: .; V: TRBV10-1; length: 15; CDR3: CASSPDRAVLDTQYF; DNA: TGCGCCAGCAGTCCCGACAGGGCCGTGTTAGATACGCAGTATTTT
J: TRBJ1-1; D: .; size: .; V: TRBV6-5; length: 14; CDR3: CASSHSPRATEAFF; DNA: TGTGCCAGCAGCCACTCTCCTCGAGCCACTGAAGCTTTCTTT
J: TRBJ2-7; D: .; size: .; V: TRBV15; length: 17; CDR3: CATSTWTGKEGSYEQYF; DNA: TGTGCCACCAGCACCTGGACAGGAAAGGAGGGGTCCTACGAGCAGTACTTC
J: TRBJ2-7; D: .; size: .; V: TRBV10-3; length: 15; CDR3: CAIIRGSPSAGEQYF; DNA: TGTGCCATCATAAGGGGCAGTCCGTCTGCCGGCGAGCAGTACTTC
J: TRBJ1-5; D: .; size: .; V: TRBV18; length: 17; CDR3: CASSPIRGSVSNQPQHF; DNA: TGTGCCAGCTCACCTATCCGAGGAAGTGTTAGCAATCAGCCCCAGCATTTT
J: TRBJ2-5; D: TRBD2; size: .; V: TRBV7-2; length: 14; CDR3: CASSTRTSEETQYF; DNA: TGTGCCAGCAGCACTCGGACTAGCGAGGAGACCCAGTACTTC
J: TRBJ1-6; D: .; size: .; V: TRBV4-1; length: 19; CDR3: CASSQDHKQPSSYNSPLHF; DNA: TGCGCCAGCAGCCAAGATCACAAGCAACCTAGCTCCTATAATTCACCCCTCCACTTT
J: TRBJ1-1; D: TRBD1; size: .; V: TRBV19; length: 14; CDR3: CASSPPARGQKAFF; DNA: TGTGCCAGTAGTCCCCCGGCCAGGGGGCAAAAAGCTTTCTTT
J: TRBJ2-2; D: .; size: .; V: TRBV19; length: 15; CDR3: CASSIVARDTGELFF; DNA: TGTGCCAGTAGTATAGTTGCCAGGGACACCGGGGAGCTGTTTTTT
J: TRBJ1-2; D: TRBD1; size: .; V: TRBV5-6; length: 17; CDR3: CASSVSREPGQGHGYTF; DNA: TGTGCCAGCAGCGTGTCAAGGGAACCGGGACAGGGGCATGGCTACACCTTC
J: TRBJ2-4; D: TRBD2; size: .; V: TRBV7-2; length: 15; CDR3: CASSLVGGGPNIQYF; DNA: TGTGCCAGCAGCTTAGTCGGCGGGGGTCCAAACATTCAGTACTTC
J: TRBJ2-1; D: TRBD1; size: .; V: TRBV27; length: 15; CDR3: CASSIKGAPLYEQFF; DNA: TGTGCCAGCAGCATTAAGGGGGCGCCTCTCTATGAGCAGTTCTTC
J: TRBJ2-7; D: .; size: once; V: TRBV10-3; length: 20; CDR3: CAISARGAQARTSDSYEQYF; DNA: TGTGCCATCAGCGCAAGGGGGGCACAGGCGCGAACTAGCGACTCCTACGAGCAGTACTTC
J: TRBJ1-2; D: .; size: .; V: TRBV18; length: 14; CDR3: CASSPSSGVGGYTF; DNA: TGTGCCAGCTCACCAAGTTCGGGGGTAGGTGGCTACACCTTC
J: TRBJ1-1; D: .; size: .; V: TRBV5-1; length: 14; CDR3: CASSRVPENTEAFF; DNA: TGCGCCAGCAGCCGCGTACCCGAGAACACTGAAGCTTTCTTT
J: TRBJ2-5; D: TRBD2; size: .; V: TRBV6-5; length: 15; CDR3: CASSYKRGGGETQYF; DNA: TGTGCCAGCAGTTACAAGCGGGGGGGTGGAGAGACCCAGTACTTC
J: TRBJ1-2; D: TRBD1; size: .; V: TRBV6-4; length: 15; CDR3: CARLRPGQGFYGYTF; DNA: TGTGCCCGTCTAAGACCGGGACAGGGATTCTATGGCTACACCTTC
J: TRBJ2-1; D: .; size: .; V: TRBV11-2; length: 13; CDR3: CASSRRGGLEQFF; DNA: TGTGCCAGCAGCCGAAGGGGGGGACTTGAGCAGTTCTTC
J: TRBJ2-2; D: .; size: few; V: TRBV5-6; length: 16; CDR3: CASSPGTRPNTGELFF; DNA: TGTGCCAGCAGCCCCGGGACACGACCGAACACCGGGGAGCTGTTTTTT
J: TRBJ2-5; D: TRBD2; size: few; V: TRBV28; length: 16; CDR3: CASSTIAGGLGETQYF; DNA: TGTGCCAGCAGCACCATAGCGGGGGGGCTCGGAGAGACCCAGTACTTC
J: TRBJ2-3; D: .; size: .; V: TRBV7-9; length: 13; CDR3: CASSYPGADTQYF; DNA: TGTGCCAGCAGTTACCCAGGGGCAGATACGCAGTATTTT
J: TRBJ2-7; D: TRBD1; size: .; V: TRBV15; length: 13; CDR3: CATSGTGTYEQYF; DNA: TGTGCCACCAGCGGGACAGGGACCTACGAGCAGTACTTC
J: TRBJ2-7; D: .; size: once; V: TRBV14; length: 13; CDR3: CASSPDSPREQYF; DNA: TGTGCCAGCAGCCCCGACAGCCCCCGCGAGCAGTACTTC
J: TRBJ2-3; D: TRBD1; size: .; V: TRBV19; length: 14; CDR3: CASSFQGAGDTQYF; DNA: TGTGCCAGTAGTTTCCAGGGGGCAGGAGATACGCAGTATTTT
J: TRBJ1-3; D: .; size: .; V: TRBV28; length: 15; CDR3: CASSSRDHSGNTIYF; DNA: TGTGCCAGCAGTTCGCGGGATCACTCTGGAAACACCATATATTTT
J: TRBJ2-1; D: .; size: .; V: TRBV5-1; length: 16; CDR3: CASTQRIQGSYNEQFF; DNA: TGCGCCAGCACCCAGAGGATACAGGGATCCTACAATGAGCAGTTCTTC
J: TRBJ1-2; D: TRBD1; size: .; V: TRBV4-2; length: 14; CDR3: CASSQGTGAYGYTF; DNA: TGTGCCAGCAGCCAAGGGACAGGGGCGTATGGCTACACCTTC
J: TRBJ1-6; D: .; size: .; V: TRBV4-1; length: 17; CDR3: CASSPQWASIYNSPLHF; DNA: TGCGCCAGCAGCCCACAGTGGGCGTCTATTTATAATTCCCCCCTCCACTTT
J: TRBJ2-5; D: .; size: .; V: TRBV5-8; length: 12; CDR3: CASSGGALEQYF; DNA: TGTGCCAGCAGCGGGGGGGCGTTAGAGCAGTACTTC
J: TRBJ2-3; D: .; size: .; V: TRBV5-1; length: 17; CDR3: CASSFGSNGGRTDTQYF; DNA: TGCGCCAGCAGCTTTGGGTCTAACGGGGGAAGGACAGATACGCAGTATTTT
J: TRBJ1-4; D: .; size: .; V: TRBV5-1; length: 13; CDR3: CASRNGANEKLFF; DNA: TGCGCCAGCAGGAACGGGGCTAATGAAAAACTGTTTTTT
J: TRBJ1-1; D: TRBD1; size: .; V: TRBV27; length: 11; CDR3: CASTDRVRAFF; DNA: TGTGCCAGTACGGACAGGGTAAGAGCTTTCTTT
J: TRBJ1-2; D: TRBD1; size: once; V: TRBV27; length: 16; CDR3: CASSCRQGQANYGYTF; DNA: TGTGCCAGCAGTTGCAGACAGGGCCAAGCTAACTATGGCTACACCTTC
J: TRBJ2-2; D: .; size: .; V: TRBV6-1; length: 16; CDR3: CASSESRQKITGELFF; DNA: TGTGCCAGCAGTGAATCGAGACAGAAGATTACCGGGGAGCTGTTTTTT
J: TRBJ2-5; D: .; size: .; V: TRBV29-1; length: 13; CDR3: CSVGLAAKETQYF; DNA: TGCAGCGTTGGTCTGGCAGCGAAGGAGACCCAGTACTTC
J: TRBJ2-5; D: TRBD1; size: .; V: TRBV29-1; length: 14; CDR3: CSGEGQAGGETQYF; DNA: TGCAGCGGAGAAGGACAGGCTGGGGGAGAGACCCAGTACTTC
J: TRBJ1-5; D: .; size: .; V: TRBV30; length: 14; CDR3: CAWTIGDGNQPQHF; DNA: TGTGCCTGGACTATAGGGGATGGCAATCAGCCCCAGCATTTT
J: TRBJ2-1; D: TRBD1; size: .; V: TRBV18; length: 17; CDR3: CASSPPDRTGPYNEQFF; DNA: TGTGCCAGCTCACCACCGGATAGGACAGGGCCCTACAATGAGCAGTTCTTC